This T cell receptor (beta chain) was recovered during a study of control samples from healthy donors and cancer patients. Profiling relied on immunoSEQ multiplex PCR, and the TCRdb table lists in-frame clones only, not all of them. The sample consists of approximately 220,000 clones, just under 95% of them appearing once. The V gene lost 3 bases and the J gene lost 4 bases, with 12 bases spanning the gap. The germline V gene has CDR1 SQVTM and CDR2 ANQGSEA. This CDR3 region has 13 residues. The sequenced sample consisted of blood. V gene TRBV29-1 combines with J gene TRBJ1-2; D ambiguous. The clonotype originates from a man aged 50-60 years in good health. CDR3 in DNA: TGCAGCGTTGAGGGTCGCGCAAGCTATGGCTACACCTTC. It is translated as CSVEGRASYGYTF. Looking up the rest from reference TRBV29-1 and TRBJ1-2 gives the full variable domain: SAVISQKPSRDICQRGTSLTIQCQVDSQVTMMFWYRQQPGQSLTLIATANQGSEATYESGFVIDKFPISRPNLTFSTLTVSNMSPEDSSIYLCSVEGRASYGYTFGSGTRLTVV.